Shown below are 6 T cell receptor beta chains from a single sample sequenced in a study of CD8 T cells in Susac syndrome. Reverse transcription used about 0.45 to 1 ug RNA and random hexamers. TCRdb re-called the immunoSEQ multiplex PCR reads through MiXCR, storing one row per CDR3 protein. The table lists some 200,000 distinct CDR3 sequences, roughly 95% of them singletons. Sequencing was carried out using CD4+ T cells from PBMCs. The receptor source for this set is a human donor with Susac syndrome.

The CDR3 DNA reads TGCGCCAGCAGCTTGGTGGGCCCCCCGAGCCCCTACGAGCAGTACTTC. It encodes CASSLVGPPSPYEQYF. The chain recombines TRBV5-1 with TRBJ2-7; no definite D call. V dropped 0 bases and J dropped 2 bases, with 15 bases sitting between them. This CDR3 comprises 16 residues. Germline CDR1 is SGHRS and CDR2 is YFSETQ.

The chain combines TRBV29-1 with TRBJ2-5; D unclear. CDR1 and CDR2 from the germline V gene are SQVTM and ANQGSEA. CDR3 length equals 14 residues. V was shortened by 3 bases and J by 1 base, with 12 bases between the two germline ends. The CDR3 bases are TGCAGCGTTGATGGCTTTGCCCTCCAAGAGACCCAGTACTTC. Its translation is CSVDGFALQETQYF.

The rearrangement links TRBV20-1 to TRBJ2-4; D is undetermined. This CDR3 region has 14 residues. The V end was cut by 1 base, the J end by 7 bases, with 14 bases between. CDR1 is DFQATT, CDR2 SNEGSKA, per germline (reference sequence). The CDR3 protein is CSARVFNAPNIQYF. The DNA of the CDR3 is TGCAGTGCTAGAGTCTTTAACGCCCCGAACATTCAGTACTTC.

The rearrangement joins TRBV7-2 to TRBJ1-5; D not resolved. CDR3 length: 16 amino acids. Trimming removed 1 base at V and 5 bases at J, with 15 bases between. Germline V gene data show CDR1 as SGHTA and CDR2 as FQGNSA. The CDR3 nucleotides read TGTGCCAGCAGCTTAGGGAGGGTCCAGCGCTATCAGCCCCAGCATTTT. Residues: CASSLGRVQRYQPQHF.

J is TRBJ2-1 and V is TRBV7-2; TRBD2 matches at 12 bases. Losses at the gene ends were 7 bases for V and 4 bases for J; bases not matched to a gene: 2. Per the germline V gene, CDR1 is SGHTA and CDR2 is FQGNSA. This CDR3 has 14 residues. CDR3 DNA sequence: TGTGCCAGCAAGACTAGCGGGGGATACAATGAGCAGTTCTTC. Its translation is CASKTSGGYNEQFF. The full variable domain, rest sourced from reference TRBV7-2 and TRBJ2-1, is GAGVSQSPSNKVTEKGKDVELRCDPISGHTALYWYRQSLGQGLEFLIYFQGNSAPDKSGLPSDRFSAERTGGSVSTLTIQRTQQEDSAVYLCASKTSGGYNEQFFGPGTRLTVL.

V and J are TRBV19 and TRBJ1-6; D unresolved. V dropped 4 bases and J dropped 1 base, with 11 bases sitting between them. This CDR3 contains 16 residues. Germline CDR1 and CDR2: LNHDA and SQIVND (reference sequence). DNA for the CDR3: TGTGCCAGTAGTACGAATCCGGGATCCTATAATTCACCCCTCCACTTT. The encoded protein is CASSTNPGSYNSPLHF.